These T cell receptor beta chains were read from a single sample in a study of cytomegalovirus exposure and HLA in healthy donors. The data were produced by immunoSEQ multiplex PCR, yet TCRdb's version contains in-frame clones alone and is incomplete. The repertoire holds 150,000 to 200,000 clones, roughly 84% seen once, with approximately 2.4% in the top ten. Material: PBMCs. Source of these receptors: a woman in her forties or fifties in good health and CMV-seropositive. The CDR3 runs from the conserved cysteine through the conserved F or W. Fields, in order: D gene, J gene, V gene, clone size, CDR3 DNA, CDR3 protein. D genes are given only for firm matches. Clone size is stated in some rows and not others, as once, few, many or a class when expanded.

d_gene: TRBD2; j_gene: TRBJ2-2; v_gene: TRBV4-1; abundance: .; CDR3nt: TGCGCCAGCAGCCAAGTTAGCGGGGGGAACACCGGGGAGCTGTTTTTT; CDR3aa: CASSQVSGGNTGELFF
d_gene: TRBD2; j_gene: TRBJ2-3; v_gene: TRBV4-3; abundance: .; CDR3nt: TGCGCCAGCAGCCATGGACTAGTTCCAGATACGCAGTATTTT; CDR3aa: CASSHGLVPDTQYF
d_gene: .; j_gene: TRBJ2-1; v_gene: TRBV7-9; abundance: .; CDR3nt: TGTGCCAGCAGCCCCGGGTACAATGAGCAGTTCTTC; CDR3aa: CASSPGYNEQFF
d_gene: .; j_gene: TRBJ1-1; v_gene: TRBV5-1; abundance: .; CDR3nt: TGCGCCAGCCGGGAGGGGGGCAGGGCCACTGAAGCTTTCTTT; CDR3aa: CASREGGRATEAFF
d_gene: TRBD2; j_gene: TRBJ2-1; v_gene: TRBV9; abundance: .; CDR3nt: TGTGCCAGCAGCGTAGGTAGCGGGGTATACAATGAGCAGTTCTTC; CDR3aa: CASSVGSGVYNEQFF
d_gene: TRBD1; j_gene: TRBJ2-7; v_gene: TRBV2; abundance: once; CDR3nt: TGTGCCGGACGACGGGACAGGGGTATCGGCGAGCAGTACTTC; CDR3aa: CAGRRDRGIGEQYF
d_gene: TRBD2; j_gene: TRBJ2-2; v_gene: TRBV7-2; abundance: .; CDR3nt: TGTGCCAGCGGCTTAGTCCCTCTAGCGGGGGCCACCGGGGAGCTGTTTTTT; CDR3aa: CASGLVPLAGATGELFF
d_gene: TRBD1; j_gene: TRBJ1-5; v_gene: TRBV28; abundance: few; CDR3nt: TGTGCCAGCAGTTTATGGCAAGGGGGCAGCCAGCCCCAGCATTTT; CDR3aa: CASSLWQGGSQPQHF
d_gene: TRBD1; j_gene: TRBJ1-1; v_gene: TRBV19; abundance: .; CDR3nt: TGTGCCAGTAGCCCCCAGGGGGCGCGGACTGAAGCTTTCTTT; CDR3aa: CASSPQGARTEAFF
d_gene: .; j_gene: TRBJ2-4; v_gene: TRBV7-8; abundance: .; CDR3nt: TGTGCCAGCAGCTCCGTCGGAGGAGCCAAAAACATTCAGTACTTC; CDR3aa: CASSSVGGAKNIQYF
d_gene: .; j_gene: TRBJ1-1; v_gene: TRBV7-3; abundance: .; CDR3nt: TGTGCCAGCAGCCGGTTCGGGAACACTGAAGCTTTCTTT; CDR3aa: CASSRFGNTEAFF
d_gene: .; j_gene: TRBJ1-1; v_gene: TRBV16; abundance: .; CDR3nt: TGTGCCAGCAGCCAGGGAGTGAACACTGAAGCTTTCTTT; CDR3aa: CASSQGVNTEAFF
d_gene: .; j_gene: TRBJ1-5; v_gene: TRBV5-4; abundance: few; CDR3nt: TGTGCCAGCAGCTTGGGGCGGGGAAGCAATCAGCCCCAGCATTTT; CDR3aa: CASSLGRGSNQPQHF
d_gene: TRBD1; j_gene: TRBJ2-5; v_gene: TRBV7-3; abundance: .; CDR3nt: TGTGCCAGCAGCCATGGACAGGGCGAGACCCAGTACTTC; CDR3aa: CASSHGQGETQYF
d_gene: .; j_gene: TRBJ2-3; v_gene: TRBV19; abundance: .; CDR3nt: TGTGCTTCGGCGGCTCGCTCCTGGGATACGCAGTATTTT; CDR3aa: CASAARSWDTQYF
d_gene: TRBD1; j_gene: TRBJ2-7; v_gene: TRBV7-2; abundance: .; CDR3nt: TGTGCCAGCAGCTCCCAGGGGGCGCTTGCCTACGAGCAGTACTTC; CDR3aa: CASSSQGALAYEQYF
d_gene: .; j_gene: TRBJ1-1; v_gene: TRBV5-1; abundance: few; CDR3nt: TGCGCCAGCAGCTTGAGCCAAAACACTGAAGCTTTCTTT; CDR3aa: CASSLSQNTEAFF
d_gene: TRBD1; j_gene: TRBJ1-2; v_gene: TRBV5-4; abundance: .; CDR3nt: TGTGCCAGCAGCTTGGCCGGGGACAGGGGGGGTGGCTACACCTTC; CDR3aa: CASSLAGDRGGGYTF
d_gene: .; j_gene: TRBJ2-3; v_gene: TRBV7-9; abundance: few; CDR3nt: TGTGCCAGCAGCTCCTACAGGGAAGGAACAGATACGCAGTATTTT; CDR3aa: CASSSYREGTDTQYF
d_gene: TRBD1; j_gene: TRBJ1-2; v_gene: TRBV9; abundance: .; CDR3nt: TGTGCCAGCAGCGTAGTATCTGAGACAGGGCCCTCGGGTGGCTACACCTTC; CDR3aa: CASSVVSETGPSGGYTF
d_gene: TRBD1; j_gene: TRBJ2-7; v_gene: TRBV6-6; abundance: .; CDR3nt: TGTGCCAGCGAGCGGACAGGGTACGCCGAGCAGTACTTC; CDR3aa: CASERTGYAEQYF
d_gene: TRBD2; j_gene: TRBJ2-1; v_gene: TRBV5-6; abundance: once; CDR3nt: TGTGCCAGCAGCAACTCTGGGGAGGGTTACTATGAGCAGTTCTTC; CDR3aa: CASSNSGEGYYEQFF
d_gene: .; j_gene: TRBJ2-7; v_gene: TRBV9; abundance: .; CDR3nt: TGTGCCAGCAGCGTAGTGGCCTCCTCCTACGAGCAGTACTTC; CDR3aa: CASSVVASSYEQYF
d_gene: .; j_gene: TRBJ1-5; v_gene: TRBV7-2; abundance: .; CDR3nt: TGTGCCAGCAGCGAACAGGGTTACAGCAATCAGCCCCAGCATTTT; CDR3aa: CASSEQGYSNQPQHF
d_gene: .; j_gene: TRBJ2-7; v_gene: TRBV5-8; abundance: .; CDR3nt: TGTGCCAGCAGTTTGAGCAGGGTCGAGCAGTACTTC; CDR3aa: CASSLSRVEQYF
d_gene: TRBD2; j_gene: TRBJ2-2; v_gene: TRBV7-2; abundance: .; CDR3nt: TGTGCCAGCAGCTTAGGCCAGCGGGGTCATACCGGGGAGCTGTTTTTT; CDR3aa: CASSLGQRGHTGELFF
d_gene: .; j_gene: TRBJ2-1; v_gene: TRBV5-6; abundance: few; CDR3nt: TGTGCCAGCAGCTTGCTGGACATCCTCTCCTACAATGAGCAGTTCTTC; CDR3aa: CASSLLDILSYNEQFF
d_gene: .; j_gene: TRBJ1-6; v_gene: TRBV7-2; abundance: .; CDR3nt: TGTGCCAGCAGCTTAGACGGGGGGTGGAATTCACCCCTCCACTTT; CDR3aa: CASSLDGGWNSPLHF
d_gene: TRBD1; j_gene: TRBJ2-1; v_gene: TRBV27; abundance: once; CDR3nt: TGTGCCAGCAGTTTATGGGACAGGGGACATTTGAATGAGCAGTTCTTC; CDR3aa: CASSLWDRGHLNEQFF
d_gene: .; j_gene: TRBJ1-5; v_gene: TRBV10-2; abundance: .; CDR3nt: TGCGCCAGCAGTGAGGACAGGATGAGACAGCCCCAGCATTTT; CDR3aa: CASSEDRMRQPQHF
d_gene: .; j_gene: TRBJ1-5; v_gene: TRBV4-1; abundance: .; CDR3nt: TGTGCCAGCAGCCAAGTAGGGAGGGGAGGCCAGCCCCAGCATTTT; CDR3aa: CASSQVGRGGQPQHF
d_gene: .; j_gene: TRBJ2-3; v_gene: TRBV25-1; abundance: .; CDR3nt: TGTGCCAGCAGTGATCAGGGCAGGTCCACAGATACGCAGTATTTT; CDR3aa: CASSDQGRSTDTQYF
d_gene: .; j_gene: TRBJ1-6; v_gene: TRBV6-5; abundance: .; CDR3nt: TGCGCCAGCACCGATAGAAGCTCCTATAATTCACCCCTCCACTTT; CDR3aa: CASTDRSSYNSPLHF
d_gene: TRBD1; j_gene: TRBJ2-5; v_gene: TRBV7-7; abundance: .; CDR3nt: TGTGCTAGCAGCCCCGGGACAGGGAGACAAGAGACCCAGTACTTC; CDR3aa: CASSPGTGRQETQYF
d_gene: TRBD1; j_gene: TRBJ1-5; v_gene: TRBV28; abundance: .; CDR3nt: TGTGCCAGCAGCCCAGGGGGCGCCAGCAATCAGCCCCAGCATTTT; CDR3aa: CASSPGGASNQPQHF
d_gene: TRBD2; j_gene: TRBJ2-1; v_gene: TRBV18; abundance: .; CDR3nt: TGTGCCAGCTCCCCCAGCGGGGGGGCCCATGAGCAGTTCTTC; CDR3aa: CASSPSGGAHEQFF
d_gene: TRBD1; j_gene: TRBJ1-2; v_gene: TRBV4-1; abundance: .; CDR3nt: TGCGCCAGCAGCCAAGACCACAGGGGCGCACTCTATGGCTACACCTTC; CDR3aa: CASSQDHRGALYGYTF
d_gene: TRBD1; j_gene: TRBJ2-1; v_gene: TRBV18; abundance: .; CDR3nt: TGTGCCAGCTCACCACGGACAGGGAACTCCAATGAGCAGTTCTTC; CDR3aa: CASSPRTGNSNEQFF
d_gene: .; j_gene: TRBJ2-3; v_gene: TRBV5-1; abundance: .; CDR3nt: TGCGCCAGCAGCTCCAACGTACAGCGGCTCACAGATACGCAGTATTTT; CDR3aa: CASSSNVQRLTDTQYF
d_gene: .; j_gene: TRBJ1-5; v_gene: TRBV6-1; abundance: .; CDR3nt: TGTGCCAGCAGTGAACTAGGAGGGGCGGGGCAGCCCCAGCATTTT; CDR3aa: CASSELGGAGQPQHF
d_gene: TRBD1; j_gene: TRBJ1-4; v_gene: TRBV28; abundance: .; CDR3nt: TGTGCCAGCAGCCGCGGGACAGGGACTGAAAAACTGTTTTTT; CDR3aa: CASSRGTGTEKLFF
d_gene: .; j_gene: TRBJ2-2; v_gene: TRBV6-5; abundance: .; CDR3nt: TGTGCCAGCAGTTACGAGGTCGGGGAGCTGTTTTTT; CDR3aa: CASSYEVGELFF
d_gene: TRBD2; j_gene: TRBJ2-7; v_gene: TRBV6-5; abundance: .; CDR3nt: TGTGCCAGCAAGATGACTAGCGGGGGCTACGAGCAGTACTTC; CDR3aa: CASKMTSGGYEQYF
d_gene: .; j_gene: TRBJ2-7; v_gene: TRBV5-1; abundance: .; CDR3nt: TGCGCCAGCAGCTTTGACGGGGGAGTCTACGAGCAGTACTTC; CDR3aa: CASSFDGGVYEQYF
d_gene: TRBD1; j_gene: TRBJ1-5; v_gene: TRBV2; abundance: .; CDR3nt: TGTGCCAGCAGTGGGACAGGGAGTCAGCCCCAGCATTTT; CDR3aa: CASSGTGSQPQHF